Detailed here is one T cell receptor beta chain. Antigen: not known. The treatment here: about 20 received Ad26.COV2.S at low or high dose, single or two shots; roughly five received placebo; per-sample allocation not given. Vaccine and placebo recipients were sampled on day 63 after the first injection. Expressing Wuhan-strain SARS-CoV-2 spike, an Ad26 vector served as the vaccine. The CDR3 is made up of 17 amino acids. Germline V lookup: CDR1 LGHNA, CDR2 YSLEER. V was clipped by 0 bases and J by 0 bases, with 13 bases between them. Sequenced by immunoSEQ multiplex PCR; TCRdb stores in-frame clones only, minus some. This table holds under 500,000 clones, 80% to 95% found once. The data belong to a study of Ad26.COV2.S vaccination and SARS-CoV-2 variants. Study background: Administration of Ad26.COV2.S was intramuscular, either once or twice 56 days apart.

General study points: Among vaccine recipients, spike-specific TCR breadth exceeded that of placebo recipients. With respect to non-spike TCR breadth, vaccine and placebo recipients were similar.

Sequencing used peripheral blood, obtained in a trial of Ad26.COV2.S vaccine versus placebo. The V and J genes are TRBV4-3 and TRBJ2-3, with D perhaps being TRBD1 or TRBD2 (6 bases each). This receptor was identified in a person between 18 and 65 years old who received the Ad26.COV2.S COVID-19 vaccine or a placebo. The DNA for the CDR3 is TGCGCCAGCAGCCAAGATCTCCGGGGGCTTAGCACAGATACGCAGTATTTT. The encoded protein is CASSQDLRGLSTDTQYF.